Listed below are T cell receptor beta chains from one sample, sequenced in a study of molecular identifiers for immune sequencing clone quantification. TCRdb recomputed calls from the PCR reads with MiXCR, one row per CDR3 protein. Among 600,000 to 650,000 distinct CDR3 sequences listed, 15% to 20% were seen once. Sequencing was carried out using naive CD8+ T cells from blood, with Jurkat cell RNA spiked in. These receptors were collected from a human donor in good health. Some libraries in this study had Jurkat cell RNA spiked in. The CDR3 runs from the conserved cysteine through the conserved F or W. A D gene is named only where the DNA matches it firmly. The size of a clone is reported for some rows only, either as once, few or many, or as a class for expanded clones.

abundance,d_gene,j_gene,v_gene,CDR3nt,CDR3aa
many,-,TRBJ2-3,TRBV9,TGTGCCAGCAGCCCCGACGGGCCTGCACCGCAGTATTTT,CASSPDGPAPQYF
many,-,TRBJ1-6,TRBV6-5,TGTGCCAGCAGTTACTCGCGGGGGCCTCTAAGCTCCTATAATTCACCCCTCCACTTT,CASSYSRGPLSSYNSPLHF
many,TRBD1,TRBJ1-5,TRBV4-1,TGCGCCAGCAGCCGACAGGGGGCGGGGGGCAATCAGCCCCAGCATTTT,CASSRQGAGGNQPQHF
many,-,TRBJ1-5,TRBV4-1,TGCGCCAGCAGCCCGGAGCCAGGGCTTAGCAATCAGCCCCAGCATTTT,CASSPEPGLSNQPQHF
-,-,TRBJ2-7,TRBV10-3,TGTGCCATCACCGACAAAGAGGGCTCCTACGAGCAGTACTTC,CAITDKEGSYEQYF
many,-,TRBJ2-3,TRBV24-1,TGTGCCACCAGTGATTTGCAGGGTACAGATACGCAGTATTTT,CATSDLQGTDTQYF
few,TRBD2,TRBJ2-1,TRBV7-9,TGTGCCAGCAGCTTGAGCACTAGCGGGGTCTACAATGAGCAGTTCTTC,CASSLSTSGVYNEQFF
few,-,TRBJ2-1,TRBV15,TGTGCCACCAGCAGGGACTCTTACAATGAGCAGTTCTTC,CATSRDSYNEQFF
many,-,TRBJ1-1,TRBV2,TGTGCCAGCCAGGCCATCCGGGGCACTGAAGCTTTCTTT,CASQAIRGTEAFF
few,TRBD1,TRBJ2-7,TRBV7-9,TGTGCCAGCAGCGATTACAGGGGTCCCGACGAGCAGTACTTC,CASSDYRGPDEQYF
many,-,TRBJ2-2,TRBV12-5,TGTGCTAGTGGAGCCGGGACTCGGGGCACCGGGGAGCTGTTTTTT,CASGAGTRGTGELFF
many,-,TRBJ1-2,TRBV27,TGTGCCAGCAGTTTAAAGGGCAGCCAATCCTATGGCTACACCTTC,CASSLKGSQSYGYTF
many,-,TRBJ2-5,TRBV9,TGTGCCAGCAGCCCTACTAGCTACGAGACCCAGTACTTC,CASSPTSYETQYF
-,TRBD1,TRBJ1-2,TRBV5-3,TGTGCCAGCAGACCAGGACAGGGGAACTATGGCTACACCTTC,CASRPGQGNYGYTF
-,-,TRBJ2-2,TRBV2,TGTGCCAGCAGTGAAGAATTCTACAGGGCGAACAAGGAGCTGTTTTTT,CASSEEFYRANKELFF